The next 24 T cell receptor beta chains were all read from a single sample in a study of OX40 agonist ivuxolimab in advanced cancers. Libraries were prepared by immunoSEQ multiplex PCR; TCRdb keeps only in-frame clonotypes and omits some of them. Of 30,000 to 45,000 clones detected, around four fifths appear once; the ten largest clones hold around 10%. This specimen was CD4+ or CD8+ T cells sorted from blood, taken in a trial of the OX40 agonist ivuxolimab. Receptors were obtained from an adult with an advanced solid tumor such as melanoma, head and neck, liver or kidney cancer.

V and J are TRBV28 and TRBJ2-1; possibly TRBD1 for D (6 bases). Germline-derived CDR1 and CDR2 are MDHEN and SYDVKM. V lost 6 bases, J lost 3 bases, and 18 bases lay in between. The CDR3 has 16 amino acids. CDR3 in amino acids: CASSGSRHRDYNEQFF. The CDR3 DNA follows: TGTGCCAGCAGCGGTTCGCGGCACAGGGACTACAATGAGCAGTTCTTC. Using reference TRBV28 and TRBJ2-1 for the parts outside the CDR3, the full variable domain is DVKVTQSSRYLVKRTGEKVFLECVQDMDHENMFWYRQDPGLGLRLIYFSYDVKMKEKGDIPEGYSVSREKKERFSLILESASTNQTSMYLCASSGSRHRDYNEQFFGPGTRLTVL.

This chain connects TRBV27 to TRBJ2-7, with 8 bases fitting TRBD2. The J segment lost 2 bases and the V segment lost 7 bases, leaving 4 bases of the junction unmatched. The CDR3 is 13 amino acids. Germline-derived CDR1 and CDR2 are MNHEY and SMNVEV (reference sequence). The CDR3 DNA reads TGTGCCAGCACCAGAGCGGGGGCCTACGAGCAGTACTTC. Its translation is CASTRAGAYEQYF.

The chain is built from TRBV6-5 and TRBJ2-7, with no clear D. CDR3 length equals 12 residues. The germline V and J ends were trimmed by 5 bases and 5 bases, with 10 bases remaining between them. Germline V gene lookup returns CDR1 MNHEY and CDR2 SVGAGI. The CDR3 DNA follows: TGTGCCAGCAGTCGAAGGCAGGACGAGCAGTACTTC. This translates into CASSRRQDEQYF.

This sequence joins TRBV6-5 and TRBJ2-7; 7 nucleotides align to TRBD2. Germline CDR1 MNHEY, CDR2 SVGAGI. The CDR3 has 15 residues. V shed 0 bases, J shed 3 bases, and the junction held 5 bases outside the gene matches. DNA of the CDR3: TGTGCCAGCAGTTACTCGAATCGGGGGGTCTACGAGCAGTACTTC. Translation: CASSYSNRGVYEQYF.

The rearrangement joins TRBV6-6 to TRBJ2-1; 7 nucleotides match TRBD2. The germline V gene encodes CDR1 MNHNY and CDR2 SVGAGI (reference sequence). V was pared by 6 bases and J by 8 bases, with 7 bases of the junction left unmatched. The length of the CDR3 is 13 residues. The CDR3, as DNA: TGTGCCAGCAGCGACGGGACTATATATGAGCAGTTCTTC. It codes for CASSDGTIYEQFF.

This clone was counted between two and nine times. This rearrangement joins TRBV10-2 to TRBJ2-3, with TRBD2 matching 7 bases. Trimming at V came to 0 bases and at J to 0 bases, leaving 9 bases not matched to a gene. CDR1 WSHSY and CDR2 SAAADI come from the germline V gene. This CDR3 spans 18 amino acids. The CDR3 sequence: CASSESNRLASSTDTQYF. The CDR3 DNA is TGCGCCAGCAGTGAGTCGAATAGACTAGCCTCCAGCACAGATACGCAGTATTTT.

This sequence joins TRBV28 and TRBJ1-1; TRBD1 is a possible D gene (6 bases). Germline assignment: CDR1 MDHEN and CDR2 SYDVKM. CDR3 length: 20 amino acids. V was pared by 6 bases and J by 11 bases, with 40 bases between. CDR3 in amino acids: CASRSLPFLELSTPGAYAFF. The CDR3 DNA reads TGTGCCAGCAGAAGCCTCCCTTTTTTAGAACTCTCCACCCCGGGGGCCTACGCTTTCTTT.

This clone was recorded a few times. This chain links TRBV6-4 with TRBJ2-2; the D is unclear. This CDR3 has 13 amino acids. Germline V CDR1 and CDR2: MRHNA, SNTAGT. V was pared by 2 bases and J by 3 bases, with 4 bases between. CDR3 residues: CASSDRDTGELFF. The CDR3 DNA reads as TGTGCCAGCAGTGACAGGGACACCGGGGAGCTGTTTTTT.

This sequence joins TRBV30 and TRBJ1-5, with a tentative D call TRBD1 (5 bases). From germline, CDR1 is GTSNPN and CDR2 SVGIG (reference sequence). V dropped 6 bases and J dropped 4 bases, with 10 bases sitting between them. The CDR3 runs to 12 residues. The CDR3 is CACGEGNQPQHF. The CDR3 nucleotides read TGTGCCTGCGGGGAGGGGAATCAGCCCCAGCATTTT. Full variable domain (outside the CDR3, taken from reference TRBV30 and TRBJ1-5): SQTIHQWPATLVQPVGSPLSLECTVEGTSNPNLYWYRQAAGRGLQLLFYSVGIGQISSEVPQNLSASRPQDRQFILSSKKLLLSDSGFYLCACGEGNQPQHFGDGTRLSIL.

This rearrangement joins TRBV28 to TRBJ2-5; a possible D gene is TRBD1 (8 bases). CDR3 size: 17 residues. Germline lookup yields CDR1 MDHEN and CDR2 SYDVKM. Trimming stripped 10 bases from V and 4 bases from J, with 28 bases between. CDR3 residues: CATQGARGGGGIETQYF. The CDR3 nucleotides read TGTGCCACCCAGGGGGCCAGAGGTGGGGGGGGTATAGAGACCCAGTACTTC. Full variable domain (remainder filled in from reference TRBV28 and TRBJ2-5): DVKVTQSSRYLVKRTGEKVFLECVQDMDHENMFWYRQDPGLGLRLIYFSYDVKMKEKGDIPEGYSVSREKKERFSLILESASTNQTSMYLCATQGARGGGGIETQYFGPGTRLLVL.

The gene calls are TRBV7-6 and TRBJ2-5; D gene unclear. CDR1 is SGHVS and CDR2 is FNYEAQ in the germline V gene. V lost 3 bases to trimming and J lost 1 base, with 6 bases between them. The CDR3 length is 13 residues. The CDR3: CASSFSAQETQYF. In DNA form, the CDR3 reads TGTGCCAGCAGCTTCTCGGCCCAAGAGACCCAGTACTTC.

The rearrangement links TRBV19 to TRBJ2-3; 9 bases are a match to TRBD1. The junction had 7 bases not matched to a gene; V was cut back by 9 bases and J by 3 bases. The CDR3 is made up of 14 amino acids. The germline CDR1 and CDR2 sequences are LNHDA and SQIVND (reference sequence). The CDR3 coding sequence is TGTGCCAGCGCCGGGACAGGGCGTACAGATACGCAGTATTTT. Translating gives CASAGTGRTDTQYF.

This clone was seen a handful of times. The V call is TRBV10-3, the J call TRBJ1-2, with a possible D match to TRBD1 (6 bases). Germline V lookup: CDR1 ENHRY, CDR2 SYGVKD. CDR3 length: 13 residues. Trimming removed 3 bases from V and 7 bases from J, with 12 bases in between. The CDR3 sequence: CAISDPGAFGYTF. As DNA, the CDR3 is TGTGCCATCAGTGACCCGGGGGCGTTTGGCTACACCTTC.

This sequence joins TRBV2 and TRBJ1-5, with D uncertain. V lost 7 bases, J lost 1 base, and 8 bases lay in between. Germline CDR1 is SNHLY and CDR2 is FYNNEI. This CDR3 contains 13 residues. CDR3 sequence (DNA): TGTGCCAGCAAAGGCGACAGCAATCAGCCCCAGCATTTT. Translation gives CASKGDSNQPQHF.

J is TRBJ2-7 and V is TRBV7-9; D is perhaps TRBD1 (6 bases). The V and J ends lost 4 bases and 2 bases respectively, with 15 bases between them. Germline V CDR1 and CDR2: SEHNR, FQNEAQ (reference sequence). CDR3 length equals 15 residues. In DNA, the CDR3 is TGTGCCAGCAGCTCCGACAGGTCCTTCCCCTACGAGCAGTACTTC. Amino acids: CASSSDRSFPYEQYF.

The rearrangement joins TRBV2 to TRBJ2-5; no firm D call. Germline-derived CDR1 and CDR2 are SNHLY and FYNNEI. With 3 bases removed from V and 0 bases from J, the gap between germline ends came to 14 bases. The CDR3 runs 16 residues. DNA for the CDR3: TGTGCCAGCAGTGAGGGCCGTAAAAGGTACCAAGAGACCCAGTACTTC. Protein: CASSEGRKRYQETQYF.

The gene calls are TRBV7-2 and TRBJ2-3; D unresolved. The CDR3 extends over 14 amino acids. Trimming removed 0 bases from V and 5 bases from J, with 9 bases in between. The germline gives CDR1 SGHTA, CDR2 FQGNSA. The CDR3 spells CASSLASREDTQYF. The CDR3 DNA sequence: TGTGCCAGCAGCTTAGCGTCCAGAGAAGATACGCAGTATTTT.

The genes are TRBV4-1 and TRBJ1-1; D unclear. The germline CDR1 and CDR2 sequences are MGHRA and YSYEKL. Trimming left V 6 bases short and J 0 bases short, with 11 bases between. This CDR3 comprises 14 residues. The CDR3: CASRNRLMNTEAFF. In DNA form, the CDR3 reads TGCGCCAGCAGGAACAGACTTATGAACACTGAAGCTTTCTTT.

The rearrangement uses TRBV5-1 and TRBJ1-2; 9 nucleotides agree with TRBD1. This CDR3 has 15 residues. With 2 bases clipped from V and 0 bases from J, the junction kept 2 bases outside the gene matches. CDR1 and CDR2 from the germline V gene are SGHRS and YFSETQ. The CDR3 region has the DNA TGCGCCAGCAGCTTAACAGGGGGCTCTAACTATGGCTACACCTTC. Translation gives CASSLTGGSNYGYTF.

This chain joins TRBV5-6 and TRBJ2-5; 11 nucleotides line up with TRBD2. Trimming at V came to 0 bases and at J to 0 bases, leaving 4 bases not matched to a gene. Germline values: CDR1 SGHDT, CDR2 YYEEEE. The CDR3 contains 17 residues. Written as DNA, the CDR3 is TGTGCCAGCAGCTTGGCCGGTAGCGGGGGGGACCAAGAGACCCAGTACTTC. Translated, it gives CASSLAGSGGDQETQYF.

This clone has just a few counts. V is TRBV6-1 and J is TRBJ1-1; 7 nucleotides match TRBD1. Germline lookup yields CDR1 MNHNS and CDR2 SASEGT. Trimming at V came to 0 bases and at J to 0 bases, leaving 1 base not matched to a gene. The CDR3 totals 15 residues. The CDR3 coding sequence is TGTGCCAGCAGTGAAGCGCAGGGGGTGAACACTGAAGCTTTCTTT. Its translation: CASSEAQGVNTEAFF.

In this sample, this clone is medium-sized (0.01 to 0.1%). The chain is built from TRBV4-1 and TRBJ1-6; D is ambiguous. The germline V gene encodes CDR1 MGHRA and CDR2 YSYEKL. V lost 5 bases to trimming and J lost 8 bases, with 22 bases between them. This CDR3 contains 17 residues. The CDR3 region is CASSYSAEGLGDSPLHF. The DNA of the CDR3 is TGCGCCAGCAGCTACTCAGCCGAGGGTTTAGGCGATTCACCCCTCCACTTT.

The CDR3 sequence: CAWSFGGFSTDTQYF. The CDR3 bases are TGTGCCTGGAGTTTTGGGGGCTTTAGCACAGATACGCAGTATTTT. The chain has TRBV30 and TRBJ2-3, with TRBD1 as a possible D gene (6 bases). V was pared by 2 bases and J by 0 bases, with 12 bases between. The length of the CDR3 is 15 residues. In germline, CDR1 is GTSNPN, CDR2 SVGIG (reference sequence).

The chain has TRBV4-1 and TRBJ2-7; 15 bases match TRBD2. CDR1 and CDR2 (germline): MGHRA, YSYEKL. Losses at the gene ends were 4 bases for V and 6 bases for J; bases not matched to a gene: 7. The CDR3 is 16 amino acids. The DNA for the CDR3 is TGCGCCAGCAGCCGAGGACTAGCGGGGGGGCCCATCGAGCAGTACTTC. Translated: CASSRGLAGGPIEQYF.